This T cell receptor (beta chain) derives from a study of T cell responses to AZD1222 COVID-19 vaccine (dated by TCRdb to 2020 to 2022). Concerning the study at large: AZD1222 recipients whose second dose came at about 4 weeks and those whose second dose came at about 12 weeks were combined into one group, since spike-specific TCR depth and breadth did not differ between the two schedules. TCR sequencing covered roughly 230 trial participants: 200 to 220 given two doses of AZD1222 and 26 given two doses of MenACWY control vaccine. Trial participants were enrolled by age into subgroups of 18-55, 56-69 and 70-plus years, and around 150, 29 and 61 TCR-sequenced participants, respectively, were included in these subgroups.

Beyond this particular receptor, the publication reports: Nearly half of unique spike-specific TCRs reportedly recognized epitopes outside regions mutated in the B.1.351 and B.1.1.7 variants. Because no samples from the day 14 peak response were available, repertoires could be characterized only after the peak T cell response. Vaccine-associated CD4 TCRs spanned the whole spike protein, with dominant responses in regions 160-218 and 743-854. Conclusions about previously exposed vaccinees are limited, since just six AZD1222 recipients were seropositive for SARS-CoV-2 at baseline. In the small 56-69-year group, the increase in depth fell short of significance, most likely because of low power. Spike-specific TCR breadth and depth rose significantly after two AZD1222 doses compared with day 0 and with MenACWY recipients. Participants were mostly white British, with more females than males. The authors suggested clonal diversity may have been underestimated.

Notes on this clone: Its specific antigen is unknown. No qualities accompany the bases; no much larger clone lies one base away.

In light of the paper, this sample's time point label describes: baseline before first vaccination. Vaccinee samples were obtained from the UK trials COV001 and COV002, which included a single-blind randomized controlled phase 2/3 trial of AZD1222 (ChAdOx1 nCoV-19) in healthy adults. For TCRbeta chain sequencing, PBMC samples from trial participants were taken at day 0 and at day 28 after the second dose. The CDR3 regions of human TCRbeta chains were analyzed by immunosequencing. On the study's bioinformatics: Repertoire TCRs were matched against a reference library of SARS-CoV-2-specific TCRs generated with the MIRA antigen-specificity platform. Breadth was defined as the fraction of unique TCRs that were SARS-CoV-2-associated. Depth was defined as the fraction of total T cells that were SARS-CoV-2-associated. Each spike-specific TCR was assigned to its reactive spike region and to a CD4 or CD8 class using the MIRA data. Log10-transformed breadth and depth values were compared by one-way ANOVA with Sidak's multiple comparisons tests. The immuneACCESS repertoire file appears here via TCRdb, limited to in-frame rearrangements. These files lack a portion of the clones; in checked studies, under half of the deficit traces to unresolved V genes, and the cause of the others is not known. Clonal size and the V and J genes are those of that table, whereas D and trimming came from the DNA. Present in this sample are around 140,000 clones, approximately 92% of which were seen just once. The top ten hold approximately 1.5% of the sample.

V ends up 5 bases short and J 2 bases short, with an unmatched junction base count of 9. The germline V gene specifies SGHNT as CDR1 and YENEEA as CDR2. Reading from cysteine to phenylalanine, the CDR3 counts 16 amino acids. The CDR3 DNA has 48 bases and is translated from base 1. Sequenced material: peripheral blood, taken on day 0 of AZD1222 vaccination. The TCR was taken from an adult in good health. The sequence links TRBV11-3 to TRBJ2-3; 8 bases in the junction line up with TRBD1. The DNA is as follows: TGTGCCAGCAGCCCCGGGTCAGGGGGCCTCACAGATACGCAGTATTTT. Its product reads: CASSPGSGGLTDTQYF.